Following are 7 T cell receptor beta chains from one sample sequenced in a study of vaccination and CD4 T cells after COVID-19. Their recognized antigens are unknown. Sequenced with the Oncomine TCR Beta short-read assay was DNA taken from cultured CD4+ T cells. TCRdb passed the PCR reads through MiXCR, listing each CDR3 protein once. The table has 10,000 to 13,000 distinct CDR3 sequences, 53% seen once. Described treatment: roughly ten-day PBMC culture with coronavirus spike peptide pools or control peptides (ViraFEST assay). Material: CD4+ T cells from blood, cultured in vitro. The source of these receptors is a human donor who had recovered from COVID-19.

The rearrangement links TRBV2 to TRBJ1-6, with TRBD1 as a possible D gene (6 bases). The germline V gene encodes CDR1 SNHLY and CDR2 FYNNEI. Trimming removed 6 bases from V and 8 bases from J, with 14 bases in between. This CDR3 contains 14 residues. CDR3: CASRSQGLDSPLHF. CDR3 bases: TGTGCCAGCAGGTCGCAGGGGTTGGATTCACCCCTCCACTTT.

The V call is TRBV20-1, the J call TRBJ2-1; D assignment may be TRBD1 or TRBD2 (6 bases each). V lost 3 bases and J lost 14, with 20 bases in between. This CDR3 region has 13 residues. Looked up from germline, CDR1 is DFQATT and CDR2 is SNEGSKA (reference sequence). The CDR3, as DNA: TGCAGTGCTAGCCGGGAAACGATGGAGGGGGAGTTCTTC. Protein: CSASRETMEGEFF.

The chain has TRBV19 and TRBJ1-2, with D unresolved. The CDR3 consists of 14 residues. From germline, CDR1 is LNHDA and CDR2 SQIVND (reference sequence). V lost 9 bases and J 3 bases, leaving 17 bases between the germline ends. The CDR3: CASSRKPVDYGYTF. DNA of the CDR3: TGTGCCAGCTCCAGGAAACCTGTCGACTATGGCTACACCTTC.

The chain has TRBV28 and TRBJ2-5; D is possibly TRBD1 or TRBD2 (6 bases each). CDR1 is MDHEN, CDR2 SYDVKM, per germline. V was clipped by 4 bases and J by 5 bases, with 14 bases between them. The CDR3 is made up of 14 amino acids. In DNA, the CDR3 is TGTGCCAGCAGTTCGCCGGGGGCCTCGGAGACCCAGTACTTC. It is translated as CASSSPGASETQYF.

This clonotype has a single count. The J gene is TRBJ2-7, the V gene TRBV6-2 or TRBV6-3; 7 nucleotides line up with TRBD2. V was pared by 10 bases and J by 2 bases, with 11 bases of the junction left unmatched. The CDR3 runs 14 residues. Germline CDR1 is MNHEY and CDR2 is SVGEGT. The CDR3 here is CATLRASGPYEQYF. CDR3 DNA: TGTGCCACTCTCAGGGCTAGCGGTCCCTACGAGCAGTACTTC.

The CDR3 spells CASRGGTGVYEQYF. The CDR3 DNA reads TGTGCCAGCAGGGGGGGGACAGGGGTCTACGAGCAGTACTTC. The V call is TRBV12-3 or TRBV12-4, the J call TRBJ2-7, with 10 bases fitting TRBD1. V was clipped by 6 bases and J by 3 bases; unmatched bases: 5. The CDR3 covers 14 residues.

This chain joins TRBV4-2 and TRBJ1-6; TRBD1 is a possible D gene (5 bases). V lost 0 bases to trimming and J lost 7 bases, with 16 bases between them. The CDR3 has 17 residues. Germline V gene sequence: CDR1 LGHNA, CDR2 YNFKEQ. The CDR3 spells CASSQDLRDAANSPLHF. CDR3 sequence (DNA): TGTGCCAGCAGCCAAGATCTTCGGGACGCGGCAAATTCACCCCTCCACTTT.